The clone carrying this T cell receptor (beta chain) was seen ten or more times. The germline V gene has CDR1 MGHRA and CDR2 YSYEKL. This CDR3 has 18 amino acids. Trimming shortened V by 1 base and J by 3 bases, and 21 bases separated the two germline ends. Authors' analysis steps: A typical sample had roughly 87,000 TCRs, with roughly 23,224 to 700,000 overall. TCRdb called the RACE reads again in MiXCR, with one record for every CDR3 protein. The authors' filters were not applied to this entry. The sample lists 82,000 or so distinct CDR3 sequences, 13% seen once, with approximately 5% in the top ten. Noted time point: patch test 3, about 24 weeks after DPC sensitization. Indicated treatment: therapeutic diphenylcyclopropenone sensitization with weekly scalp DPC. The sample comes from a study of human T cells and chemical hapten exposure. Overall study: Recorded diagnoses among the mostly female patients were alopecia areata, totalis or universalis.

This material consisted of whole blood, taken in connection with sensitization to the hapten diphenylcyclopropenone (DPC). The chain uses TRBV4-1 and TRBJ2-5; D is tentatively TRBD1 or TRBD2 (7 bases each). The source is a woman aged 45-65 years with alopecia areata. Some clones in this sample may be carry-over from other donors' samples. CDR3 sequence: CASSQGFDSGTDKETQYF. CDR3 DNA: TGCGCCAGCAGCCAAGGGTTTGACAGCGGGACAGATAAAGAGACCCAGTACTTC.